This T cell receptor beta chain appears in the sequencing data of a study of radiation and T cells in renal cell carcinoma. Background on the study: Nephrectomy followed 15 Gy stereotactic body radiation by 4 weeks. Study results and limitations: No pretreatment tumor biopsies were available for baseline clonotypes.

As to time point: blood 2 weeks post-SBRT. The treatment is: 15 Gy SBRT to primary tumor, nephrectomy 4 weeks later. This renal cell carcinoma was of the clear cell type. The CDR3 has 14 amino acids. V was trimmed by 4 bases and J by 9 bases, leaving 17 bases between them. CDR1 and CDR2 (germline): SGHNT, YYREEE (reference sequence). As for this clone: No antigen is known for it.

TCRdb's copy holds only in-frame clones and misses some; the assay was immunoSEQ multiplex PCR. The profile shows 150,000 to 160,000 clones, roughly 89% of them singletons. The source of this sequence is a woman in her 50s with renal cell carcinoma. The V call is TRBV5-4, the J call TRBJ2-1; no clear D gene. The sequences come from blood, collected from a patient whose treatment included radiotherapy and nephrectomy. The CDR3 here is CASSPAWTTGEQFF. The CDR3 DNA follows: TGTGCCAGCAGCCCCGCTTGGACCACTGGTGAGCAGTTCTTC.